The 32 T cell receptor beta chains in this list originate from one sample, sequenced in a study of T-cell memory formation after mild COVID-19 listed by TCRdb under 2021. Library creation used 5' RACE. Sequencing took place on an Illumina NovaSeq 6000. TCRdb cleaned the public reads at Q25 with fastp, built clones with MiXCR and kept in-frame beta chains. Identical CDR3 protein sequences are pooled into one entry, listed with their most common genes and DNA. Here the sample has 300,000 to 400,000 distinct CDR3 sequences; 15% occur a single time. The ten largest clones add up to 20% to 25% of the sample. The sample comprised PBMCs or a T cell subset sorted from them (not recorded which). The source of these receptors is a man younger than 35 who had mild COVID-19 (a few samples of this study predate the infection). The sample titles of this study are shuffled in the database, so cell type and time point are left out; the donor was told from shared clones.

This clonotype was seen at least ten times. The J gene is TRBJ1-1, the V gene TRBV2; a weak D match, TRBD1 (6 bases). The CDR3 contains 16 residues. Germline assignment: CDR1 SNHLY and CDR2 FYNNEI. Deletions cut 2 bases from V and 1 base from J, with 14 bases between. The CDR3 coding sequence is TGTGCCAGCAGTGAAAGGGGGGGGGAAAAGAACACTGAAGCTTTCTTT. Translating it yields CASSERGGEKNTEAFF.

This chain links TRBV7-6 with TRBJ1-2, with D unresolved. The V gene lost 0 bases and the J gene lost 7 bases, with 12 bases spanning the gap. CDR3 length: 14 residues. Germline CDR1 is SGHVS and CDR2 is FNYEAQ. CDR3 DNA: TGTGCCAGCAGCTTAGCTCCGGGGATCCGTGGCTACACCTTC. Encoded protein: CASSLAPGIRGYTF.

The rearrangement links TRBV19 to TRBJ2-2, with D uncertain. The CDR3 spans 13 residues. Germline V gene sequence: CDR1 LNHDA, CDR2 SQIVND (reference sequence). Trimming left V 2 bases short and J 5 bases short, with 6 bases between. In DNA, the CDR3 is TGTGCCAGTAGTATAATTGGGACCGGGGAGCTGTTTTTT. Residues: CASSIIGTGELFF.

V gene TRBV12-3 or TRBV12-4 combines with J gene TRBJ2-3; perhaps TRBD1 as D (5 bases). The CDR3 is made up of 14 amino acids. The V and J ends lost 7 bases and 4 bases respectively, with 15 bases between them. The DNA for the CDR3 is TGTGCCAGCATGGGGCCCGTTGCCCCAGATACGCAGTATTTT. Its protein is CASMGPVAPDTQYF.

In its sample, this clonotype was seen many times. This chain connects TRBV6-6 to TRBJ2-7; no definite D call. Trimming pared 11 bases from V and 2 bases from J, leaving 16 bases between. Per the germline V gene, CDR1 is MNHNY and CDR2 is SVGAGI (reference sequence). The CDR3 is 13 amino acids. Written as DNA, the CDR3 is TGTGCCCGTTCCGCGGTTTGCCCCTACGAGCAGTACGTC. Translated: CARSAVCPYEQYV.

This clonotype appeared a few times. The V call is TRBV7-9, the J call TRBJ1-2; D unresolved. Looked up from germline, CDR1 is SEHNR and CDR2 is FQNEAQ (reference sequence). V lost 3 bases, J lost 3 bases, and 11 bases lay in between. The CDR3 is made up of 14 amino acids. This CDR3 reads CASSFEPRDYGYTF. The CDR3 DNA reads TGTGCCAGCAGCTTCGAGCCAAGGGACTATGGCTACACCTTC.

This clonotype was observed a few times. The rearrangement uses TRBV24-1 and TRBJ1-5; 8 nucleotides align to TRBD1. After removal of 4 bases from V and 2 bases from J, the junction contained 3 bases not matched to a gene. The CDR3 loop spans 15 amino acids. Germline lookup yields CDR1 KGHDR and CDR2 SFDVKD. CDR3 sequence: CATSELGQGNQPQHF. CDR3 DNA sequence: TGTGCCACCAGTGAATTGGGACAGGGCAATCAGCCCCAGCATTTT.

CDR3 sequence (DNA): TGCAGTGCTGGATCCGGGACAGGTTACAATGAGCAGTTCTTC. Protein: CSAGSGTGYNEQFF. The chain has TRBV20-1 and TRBJ2-1, with 8 bases lining up with TRBD1. Germline V CDR1 and CDR2: DFQATT, SNEGSKA (reference sequence). J gave up 4 bases and V 5 bases, and 7 bases lay outside the gene matches. This CDR3 region has 14 residues.

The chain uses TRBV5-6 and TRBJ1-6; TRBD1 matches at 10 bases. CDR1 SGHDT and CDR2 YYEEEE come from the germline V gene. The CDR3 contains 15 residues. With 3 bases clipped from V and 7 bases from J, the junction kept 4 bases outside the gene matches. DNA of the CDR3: TGTGCCAGCAGCTCCCGGGACAGGGGAAATTCACCCCTCCACTTT. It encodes CASSSRDRGNSPLHF.

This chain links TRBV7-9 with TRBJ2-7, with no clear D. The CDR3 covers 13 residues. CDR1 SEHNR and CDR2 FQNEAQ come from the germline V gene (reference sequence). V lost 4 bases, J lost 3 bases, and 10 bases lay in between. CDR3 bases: TGTGCCAGCAGCTCCTACAAGGGCTACGAGCAGTACGTC. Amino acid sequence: CASSSYKGYEQYV.

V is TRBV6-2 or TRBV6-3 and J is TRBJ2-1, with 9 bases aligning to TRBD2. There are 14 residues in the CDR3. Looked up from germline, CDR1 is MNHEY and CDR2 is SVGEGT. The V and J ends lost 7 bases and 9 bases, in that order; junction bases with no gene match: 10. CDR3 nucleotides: TGTGCCAGCACCTCCAGGACTAGCGATGGTGAGCAGTTCTTC. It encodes CASTSRTSDGEQFF.

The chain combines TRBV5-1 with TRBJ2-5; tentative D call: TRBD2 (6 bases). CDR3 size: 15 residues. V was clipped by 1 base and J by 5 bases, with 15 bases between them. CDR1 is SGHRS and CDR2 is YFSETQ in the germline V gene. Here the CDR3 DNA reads TGCGCCAGCAGCTTGATGGCTAGCGATGACGAGACCCAGTACTTC. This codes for CASSLMASDDETQYF.

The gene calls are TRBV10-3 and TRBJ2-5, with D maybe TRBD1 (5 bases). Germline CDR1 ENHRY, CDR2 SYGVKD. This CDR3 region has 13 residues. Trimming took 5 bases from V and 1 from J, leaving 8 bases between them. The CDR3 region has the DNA TGTGCCATCAGTAGACAGATCCAAGAGACCCAGTACTTC. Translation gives CAISRQIQETQYF.

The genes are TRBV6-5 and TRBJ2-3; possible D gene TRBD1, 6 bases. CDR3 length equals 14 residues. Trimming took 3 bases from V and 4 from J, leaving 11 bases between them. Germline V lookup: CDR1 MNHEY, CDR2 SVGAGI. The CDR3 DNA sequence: TGTGCCAGCAGTTATGTGGCAGGGGCAGATACGCAGTATTTT. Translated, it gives CASSYVAGADTQYF.

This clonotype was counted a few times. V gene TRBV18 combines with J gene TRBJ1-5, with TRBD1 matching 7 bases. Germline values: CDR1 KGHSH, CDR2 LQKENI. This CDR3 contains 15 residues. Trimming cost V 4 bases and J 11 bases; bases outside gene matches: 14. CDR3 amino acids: CASSLTTGSDLAQHF. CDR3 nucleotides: TGTGCCAGCTCACTAACGACAGGGTCCGATTTGGCCCAGCATTTT. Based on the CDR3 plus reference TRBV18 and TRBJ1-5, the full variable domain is NAGVMQNPRHLVRRRGQEARLRCSPMKGHSHVYWYRQLPEEGLKFMVYLQKENIIDESGMPKERFSAEFPKEGPSILRIQQVVRGDSAAYFCASSLTTGSDLAQHFGDGTRLSIL.

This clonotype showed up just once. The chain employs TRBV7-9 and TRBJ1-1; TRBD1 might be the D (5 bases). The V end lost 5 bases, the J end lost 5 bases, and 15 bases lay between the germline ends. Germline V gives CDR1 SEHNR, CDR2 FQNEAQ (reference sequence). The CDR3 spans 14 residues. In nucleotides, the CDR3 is TGTGCCAGCAGCGGATCGGGGGAAGGGACTGAAGCTTTCTTT. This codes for CASSGSGEGTEAFF.

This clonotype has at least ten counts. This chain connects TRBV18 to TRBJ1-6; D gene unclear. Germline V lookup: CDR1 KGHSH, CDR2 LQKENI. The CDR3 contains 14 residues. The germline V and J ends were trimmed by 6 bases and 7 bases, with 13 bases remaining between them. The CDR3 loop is CASSSASTNSPLHF. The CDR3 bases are TGTGCCAGCTCGAGTGCGTCTACCAATTCACCCCTCCACTTT.

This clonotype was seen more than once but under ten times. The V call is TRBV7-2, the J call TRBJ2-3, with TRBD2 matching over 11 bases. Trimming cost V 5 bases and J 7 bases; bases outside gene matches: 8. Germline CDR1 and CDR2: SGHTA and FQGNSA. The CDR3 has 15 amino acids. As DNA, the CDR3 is TGTGCCAGCAGCCATGGGACTAGCGGACTTCATACGCAGTATTTT. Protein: CASSHGTSGLHTQYF.

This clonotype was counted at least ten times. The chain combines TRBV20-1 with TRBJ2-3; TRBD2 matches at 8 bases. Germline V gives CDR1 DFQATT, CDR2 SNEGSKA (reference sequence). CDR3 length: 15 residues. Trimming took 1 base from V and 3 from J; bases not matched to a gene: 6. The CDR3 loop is CSARVDGGGTDTQYF. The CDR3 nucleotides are TGCAGTGCTAGAGTGGACGGGGGGGGAACAGATACGCAGTATTTT.

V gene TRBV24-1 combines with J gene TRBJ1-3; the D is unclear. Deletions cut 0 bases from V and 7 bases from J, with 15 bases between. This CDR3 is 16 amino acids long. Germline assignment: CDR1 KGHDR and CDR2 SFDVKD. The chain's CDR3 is CATSDLRGRHENTIYF. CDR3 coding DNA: TGTGCCACCAGTGATTTGAGAGGCAGGCACGAGAACACCATATATTTT.

The CDR3 DNA sequence: TGTGCCAGCAGTAATCCTACGGGGGGTAGCAATCAGCCCCAGCATTTT. This gives the protein CASSNPTGGSNQPQHF. The chain carries TRBV6-1 and TRBJ1-5; the D gene is possibly TRBD1 (5 bases). V lost 5 bases, J lost 0 bases, and 14 bases lay in between. CDR1 and CDR2 from the germline V gene are MNHNS and SASEGT. This CDR3 is 16 amino acids long.

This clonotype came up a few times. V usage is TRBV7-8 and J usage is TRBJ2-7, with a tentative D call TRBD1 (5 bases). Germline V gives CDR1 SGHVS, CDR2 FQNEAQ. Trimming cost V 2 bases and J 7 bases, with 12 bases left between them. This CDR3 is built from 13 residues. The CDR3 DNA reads TGTGCCAGCAGCTTAAGCAGGGCTCGGGAGCAGTACGTC. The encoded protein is CASSLSRAREQYV.

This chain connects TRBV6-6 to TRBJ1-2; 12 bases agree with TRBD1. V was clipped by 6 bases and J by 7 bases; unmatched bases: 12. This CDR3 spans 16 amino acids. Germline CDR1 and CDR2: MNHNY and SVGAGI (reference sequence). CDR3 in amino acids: CASRITGTGGGGGYTF. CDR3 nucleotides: TGTGCCAGCAGGATCACCGGGACAGGGGGCGGAGGTGGCTACACCTTC.

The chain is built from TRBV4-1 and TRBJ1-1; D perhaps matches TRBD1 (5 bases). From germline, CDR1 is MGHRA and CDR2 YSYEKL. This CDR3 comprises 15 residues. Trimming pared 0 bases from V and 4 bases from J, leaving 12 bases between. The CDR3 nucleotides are TGCGCCAGCAGCCAAGAAGTGGTCAGGGCCACTGAAGCTTTCTTT. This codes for CASSQEVVRATEAFF.

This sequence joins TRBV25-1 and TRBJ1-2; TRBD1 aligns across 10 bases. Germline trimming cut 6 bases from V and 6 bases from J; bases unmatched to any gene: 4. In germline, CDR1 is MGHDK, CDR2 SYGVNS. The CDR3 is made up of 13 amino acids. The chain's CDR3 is CASRSGTGDGYTF. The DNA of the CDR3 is TGTGCCAGCAGATCCGGGACAGGGGATGGCTACACCTTC.

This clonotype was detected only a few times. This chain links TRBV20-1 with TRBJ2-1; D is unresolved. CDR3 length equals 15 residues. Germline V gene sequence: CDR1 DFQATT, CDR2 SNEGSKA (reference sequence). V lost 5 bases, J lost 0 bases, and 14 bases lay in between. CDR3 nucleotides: TGCAGTGCTGGACCAGATACGCACTCCTACAATGAGCAGTTCTTC. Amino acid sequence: CSAGPDTHSYNEQFF.

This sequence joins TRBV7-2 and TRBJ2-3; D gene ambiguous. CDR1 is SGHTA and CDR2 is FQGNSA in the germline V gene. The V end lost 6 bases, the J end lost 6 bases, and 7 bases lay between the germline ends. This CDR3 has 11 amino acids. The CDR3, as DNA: TGTGCCAGCAGAATCGGGGATACGCAGTATTTT. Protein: CASRIGDTQYF.

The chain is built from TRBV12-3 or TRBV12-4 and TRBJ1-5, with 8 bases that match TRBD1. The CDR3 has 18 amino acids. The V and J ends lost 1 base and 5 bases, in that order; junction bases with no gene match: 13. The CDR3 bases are TGTGCCAGCAGTTTAGGGGGAATCTCCGGGACAGGTGATCAGCCCCAGCATTTT. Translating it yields CASSLGGISGTGDQPQHF.

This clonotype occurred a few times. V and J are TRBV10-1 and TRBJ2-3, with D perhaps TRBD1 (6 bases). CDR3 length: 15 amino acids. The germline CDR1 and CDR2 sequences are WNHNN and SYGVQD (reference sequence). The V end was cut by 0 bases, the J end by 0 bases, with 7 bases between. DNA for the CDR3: TGCGCCAGCAGTGAGTCAAGGGGGAGCACAGATACGCAGTATTTT. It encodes CASSESRGSTDTQYF.

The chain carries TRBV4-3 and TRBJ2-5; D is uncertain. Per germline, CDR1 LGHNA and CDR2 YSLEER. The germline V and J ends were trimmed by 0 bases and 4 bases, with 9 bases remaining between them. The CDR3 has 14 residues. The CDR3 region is CASSQDHLAETQYF. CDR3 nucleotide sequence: TGCGCCAGCAGCCAAGATCATTTAGCAGAGACCCAGTACTTC.

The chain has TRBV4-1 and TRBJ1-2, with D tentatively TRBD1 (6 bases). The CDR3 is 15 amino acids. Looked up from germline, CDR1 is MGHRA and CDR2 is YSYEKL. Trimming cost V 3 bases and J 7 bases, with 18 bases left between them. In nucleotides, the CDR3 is TGCGCCAGCAGCCACGCATTACAGGGTTCGGGTGGCTACACCTTC. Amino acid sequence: CASSHALQGSGGYTF.

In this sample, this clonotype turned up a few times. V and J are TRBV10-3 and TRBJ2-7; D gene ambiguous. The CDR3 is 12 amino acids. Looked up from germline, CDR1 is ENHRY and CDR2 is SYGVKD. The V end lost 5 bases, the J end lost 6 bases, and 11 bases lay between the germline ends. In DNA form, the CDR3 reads TGTGCCATCAGTCACAATTCCGCCGAGCAGTACGTC. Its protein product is CAISHNSAEQYV.